Shown below are 13 T cell receptor beta chains from a single sample sequenced in a study of T cells in localized non-small cell lung cancer. Method: immunoSEQ multiplex PCR; TCRdb's copy keeps in-frame clones and lacks some. This table holds some 3,500 clones, about 29% found once. The sample was lung tumor tissue, taken before any cancer treatment. The receptor source for this set is a man between 40 and 69 years old with stage I lung adenocarcinoma.

The sample holds a few counts of this clone. The chain is built from TRBV6-8 and TRBJ2-7; 9 nucleotides align to TRBD2. The CDR3 runs to 15 residues. Germline trimming cut 6 bases from V and 3 bases from J; bases unmatched to any gene: 9. CDR1 is MNHGY, CDR2 SAAAGT, per germline. CDR3 coding DNA: TGTGCCAGCAGGCCGGGGCGGGAGGGTTTCTACGAGCAGTACTTC. Its translation: CASRPGREGFYEQYF.

This chain links TRBV30 with TRBJ2-1, with 8 bases lining up with TRBD2. With 1 base clipped from V and 8 bases from J, the junction kept 10 bases outside the gene matches. Germline V gives CDR1 GTSNPN, CDR2 SVGIG (reference sequence). CDR3 size: 15 residues. CDR3 nucleotide sequence: TGTGCCTGGAGTGGGACCGGGACTAGAATCGATGAGCAGTTCTTC. Its protein product is CAWSGTGTRIDEQFF.

The rearrangement uses TRBV11-1 and TRBJ2-1, with 11 bases fitting TRBD2. The CDR3 covers 16 residues. Germline CDR1 SGHAT, CDR2 FQDESV (reference sequence). V shed 5 bases and J 7 bases; nucleotides not matched to a gene: 10. Here the CDR3 reads CASSQVTSGNWNEQFF. The DNA of the CDR3 is TGTGCCAGCAGCCAGGTGACTAGCGGGAACTGGAATGAGCAGTTCTTC.

This clone has more than one count but fewer than ten. The chain uses TRBV12-2 and TRBJ2-1; whether TRBD1, the table's D call, matches the DNA was not checked. TRBV12-2 is assigned pseudogene status. The CDR3 runs to 18 residues. The CDR3 region has the DNA TGTGCCAGTACAAGACAACAGGGGGCCACGAGCTCCTACAATGAGCAGTTCTTC. Translating it yields CASTRQQGATSSYNEQFF.

The chain combines TRBV19 with TRBJ2-7, with TRBD1 matching over 8 bases. CDR3 length: 15 amino acids. CDR1 is LNHDA, CDR2 SQIVND, per germline (reference sequence). V lost 3 bases to trimming and J lost 3 bases; unmatched junction nucleotides: 7. This chain's CDR3 is CASSIGTGSYYEQYF. The CDR3 DNA reads TGTGCCAGTAGTATCGGGACAGGATCTTACTACGAGCAGTACTTC.

The V and J genes are TRBV30 and TRBJ2-7; 8 positions match TRBD2. The CDR3 sequence is 15 residues long. Germline V gene lookup returns CDR1 GTSNPN and CDR2 SVGIG (reference sequence). With 0 bases clipped from V and 3 bases from J, the junction kept 7 bases outside the gene matches. The CDR3 DNA follows: TGTGCCTGGAGTGTAATCGGGAGGGTAAACTACGAGCAGTACTTC. Protein: CAWSVIGRVNYEQYF.

V is TRBV19 and J is TRBJ1-1; TRBD1 aligns across 7 bases. The CDR3 length is 13 residues. In germline, CDR1 is LNHDA, CDR2 SQIVND (reference sequence). Germline trimming cut 7 bases from V and 2 bases from J; bases unmatched to any gene: 4. The CDR3 reads CASNRGRNTEAFF. The CDR3 nucleotides are TGTGCCAGTAATAGGGGGCGAAACACTGAAGCTTTCTTT.

This clone was picked up a small number of times. The chain combines TRBV9 with TRBJ2-7; TRBD1 agrees at 11 bases. Germline V lookup: CDR1 SGDLS, CDR2 YYNGEE. CDR3 length equals 15 residues. The ends lost 5 bases at V and 7 bases at J; junction bases unmatched: 11. CDR3 nucleotides: TGTGCCAGCAGTAAACGGACAGGGGGCGCGGGAGAGCAGTACTTC. It encodes CASSKRTGGAGEQYF.

This clone was seen a few times. The rearrangement joins TRBV30 to TRBJ1-1, with D possibly being TRBD1 (6 bases). The V end lost 8 bases, the J end lost 7 bases, and 14 bases lay between the germline ends. The CDR3 has 11 amino acids. Germline V gene sequence: CDR1 GTSNPN, CDR2 SVGIG (reference sequence). The CDR3 here is CAHTGFGEAFF. DNA of the CDR3: TGTGCCCACACAGGGTTTGGTGAAGCTTTCTTT. The full variable domain, completed using reference TRBV30 and TRBJ1-1, is SQTIHQWPATLVQPVGSPLSLECTVEGTSNPNLYWYRQAAGRGLQLLFYSVGIGQISSEVPQNLSASRPQDRQFILSSKKLLLSDSGFYLCAHTGFGEAFFGQGTRLTVV.

The CDR3 bases are TGTGCCAGCAGTCCTAGCCTACCGGGACTAGGATCTGAGCAGTTCTTC. Its translation: CASSPSLPGLGSEQFF. This chain uses TRBV25-1 with TRBJ2-1, with 8 bases that match TRBD2. CDR3 length equals 16 residues. Per germline, CDR1 MGHDK and CDR2 SYGVNS. The V and J ends lost 5 bases and 9 bases, in that order; junction bases with no gene match: 15.

The chain carries TRBV7-2 and TRBJ1-1, with no clear D. Germline CDR1 and CDR2: SGHTA and FQGNSA. Trimming stripped 6 bases from V and 9 bases from J, with 17 bases between. The CDR3 length is 13 residues. This CDR3 reads CASSFGPSLQAFF. As DNA, the CDR3 is TGTGCCAGCAGTTTCGGGCCCTCCCTTCAAGCTTTCTTT.

By sample share, this clone is hyperexpanded. This rearrangement joins TRBV19 to TRBJ2-3, with unresolved D. Germline values: CDR1 LNHDA, CDR2 SQIVND (reference sequence). Trimming removed 6 bases from V and 3 bases from J, with 7 bases in between. This CDR3 is built from 12 residues. The CDR3 DNA follows: TGTGCCAGTAGGCAAAGTACAGATACGCAGTATTTT. Protein product: CASRQSTDTQYF.

The V gene is TRBV9, the J gene TRBJ2-2, with D unclear. The CDR3 is made up of 14 amino acids. V shed 5 bases and J shed 3 bases, with 11 bases lying between them. Germline V lookup: CDR1 SGDLS, CDR2 YYNGEE. The CDR3 reads CASRENADTGELFF. In DNA form, the CDR3 reads TGTGCCAGCAGGGAAAACGCAGACACCGGGGAGCTGTTTTTT.